These 10 T cell receptor beta chains were all obtained from the same sample, sequenced in a study of cytomegalovirus exposure and HLA in healthy donors. Primers included in the PCR were 60 Vbeta and 13 Jbeta primers. Sequenced by immunoSEQ multiplex PCR; TCRdb stores in-frame clones only, minus some. Of 120,000 or so clones listed, under 80% are singletons. Sequenced: PBMCs. These receptors all come from a woman aged 45-59 years in good health and CMV-seropositive.

In the case of this clone: A read error may produce the germline difference seen at one junction end. This sample includes further DNA sequences coding for the same CDR3. CDR3 coding DNA: TGCAGCGTGGAAGGACGGAGCTCCTACAATGAGCAGTTCTTC. This encodes CSVEGRSSYNEQFF. The genes are TRBV29-1 and TRBJ2-1; unclear D gene. CDR1 and CDR2 (germline): SQVTM, ANQGSEA. The CDR3 is made up of 14 amino acids.

J is TRBJ2-7 and V is TRBV30; 10 positions match TRBD1. The CDR3 is made up of 15 amino acids. The germline V gene has CDR1 GTSNPN and CDR2 SVGIG (reference sequence). V shed 6 bases and J 2 bases; nucleotides not matched to a gene: 10. The CDR3 DNA reads TGTGCCTGTTACTACCCGGGACAGGGGCCCTACGAGCAGTACTTC. Amino acids: CACYYPGQGPYEQYF.

This clone was picked up a small number of times. The chain links TRBV7-6 to TRBJ1-5; D uncertain. Per the germline V gene, CDR1 is SGHVS and CDR2 is FNYEAQ. Trimming removed 5 bases from V and 6 bases from J, with 17 bases in between. This CDR3 has 15 residues. The CDR3: CASSPDSLGAQPQHF. CDR3 in DNA: TGTGCCAGCAGCCCAGACTCACTAGGCGCTCAGCCCCAGCATTTT.

As for this clone: The same CDR3 can be traced to other DNA sequences in this sample. The chain couples TRBV5-1 to TRBJ1-1, with TRBD1 identical over 7 bases. Trimming removed 1 base from V and 1 base from J; junction bases left unmatched: 1. Germline CDR1 and CDR2: SGHRS and YFSETQ. CDR3 length: 14 residues. Here the CDR3 reads CASSLQGGNTEAFF. The CDR3 bases are TGCGCCAGCAGCTTGCAGGGGGGGAACACTGAAGCTTTCTTT. Drawing the rest from reference TRBV5-1 and TRBJ1-1, the complete variable domain is KAGVTQTPRYLIKTRGQQVTLSCSPISGHRSVSWYQQTPGQGLQFLFEYFSETQRNKGNFPGRFSGRQFSNSRSEMNVSTLELGDSALYLCASSLQGGNTEAFFGQGTRLTVV.

This clone has only one observation. This chain joins TRBV5-1 and TRBJ2-3, with 10 positions matching TRBD2. V was pared by 6 bases and J by 5 bases, with 9 bases of the junction left unmatched. Per the germline V gene, CDR1 is SGHRS and CDR2 is YFSETQ. The CDR3 consists of 15 residues. DNA for the CDR3: TGCGCCAGCACCAAAGGGAGCGGGGGGGGAGATACGCAGTATTTT. Protein: CASTKGSGGGDTQYF.

This chain links TRBV4-1 with TRBJ2-5; TRBD2 aligns across 13 bases. The trim removed 4 bases at V and 2 bases at J, leaving 10 bases unmatched. The CDR3 spans 18 residues. Per germline, CDR1 MGHRA and CDR2 YSYEKL. The CDR3 DNA reads as TGCGCCAGCAGCCGGGGGACTAGCGGGGCGCTAATTCAAGAGACCCAGTACTTC. It specifies CASSRGTSGALIQETQYF.

The rearrangement joins TRBV7-8 to TRBJ2-7; TRBD2 agrees at 11 bases. Germline V gene data show CDR1 as SGHVS and CDR2 as FQNEAQ. V lost 4 bases and J lost 4; bases outside the gene matches: 9. This CDR3 comprises 16 residues. The CDR3 spells CASSSIAGGPVYEQYF. In nucleotides, the CDR3 is TGTGCCAGCAGCTCCATAGCGGGGGGGCCGGTTTACGAGCAGTACTTC.

The rearrangement links TRBV9 to TRBJ2-3; 8 bases map to TRBD1. The CDR3 runs to 17 residues. With V trimmed by 4 bases and J by 1 base, 11 bases remained unmatched. Germline V lookup: CDR1 SGDLS, CDR2 YYNGEE. The CDR3 loop reads CASSTRQGIDGTDTQYF. The CDR3 DNA reads TGTGCCAGCAGCACACGACAGGGGATAGATGGCACAGATACGCAGTATTTT.

This sequence joins TRBV7-2 and TRBJ1-3, with D possibly being TRBD1 (5 bases). This CDR3 has 14 residues. With 5 bases removed from V and 0 bases from J, the gap between germline ends came to 8 bases. The germline CDR1 and CDR2 sequences are SGHTA and FQGNSA. CDR3 region: CASSPTVSGNTIYF. CDR3 DNA sequence: TGTGCCAGCAGCCCGACAGTCTCTGGAAACACCATATATTTT.

The chain is built from TRBV10-2 and TRBJ2-7, with unresolved D. The germline V gene has CDR1 WSHSY and CDR2 SAAADI. Trimming stripped 3 bases from V and 7 bases from J, with 10 bases between. The length of the CDR3 is 12 residues. The CDR3 sequence is CASSESSREQYF. Here the CDR3 DNA reads TGCGCCAGCAGTGAATCAAGTCGGGAGCAGTACTTC.